The clone carrying this TCR beta chain was observed a single time. Study processing details: Researchers report that nucleated cell counts were estimated from reference gene primer amplification. Measured with immunoSEQ multiplex PCR; TCRdb has only the in-frame clones, and not every one. The V and J calls and clone size are taken from that table; D and trimming were inferred from the DNA. There are 95,000 to 150,000 clones in the sample; 88% occur only once, and 0.75% to 0.9% lies in the top ten. This CDR3 region has 16 residues. The V gene end was trimmed by 2 bases and the J gene end by 4 bases; junction bases not matched to a gene: 7. Germline-derived CDR1 and CDR2 are MNHNS and SASEGT. The record originates from a study of blood T cell repertoires in COVID-19.

This sequence joins TRBV6-1 and TRBJ2-1, with TRBD2 matching 8 bases. Sequencing was done on a sample of peripheral blood. This TCR was sampled from a woman in her forties or fifties with active or convalescent COVID-19. The CDR3: CASSESLAGGYNEQFF. Here the CDR3 DNA reads TGTGCCAGCAGTGAATCTCTGGCGGGAGGATACAATGAGCAGTTCTTC.